A selection of T cell receptor beta chains follows, all from one sample in a study of OX40 agonist ivuxolimab in advanced cancers. Using immunoSEQ multiplex PCR, the repertoire was profiled, and TCRdb retains in-frame clones only, with some absent. The data contain roughly 70,000 clones, around 90% of them singletons. The sequences come from CD4+ or CD8+ T cells sorted from blood, collected in a trial of the OX40 agonist ivuxolimab. The receptors come from an adult with an advanced solid tumor such as melanoma, head and neck, liver or kidney cancer. CDR3s include the opening cysteine and the closing phenylalanine or tryptophan. The D gene is left open where the match is weak. Size tells how often a clone was seen (once, few, many) or the class of an expanded clone, and some rows leave it out.

clone_size: NA; v_call: TRBV4-2; d_call: NA; j_call: TRBJ2-7; cdr3_nt: TGTGCCAGCAGCCTAAATAGGGGGAGCTCCTACGAGCAGTACTTC; cdr3_aa: CASSLNRGSSYEQYF
clone_size: NA; v_call: TRBV7-2; d_call: TRBD1; j_call: TRBJ2-7; cdr3_nt: TGTGCCAGCAGCTTAGGGGAAGGGGGCGGCTACGAGCAGTACTTC; cdr3_aa: CASSLGEGGGYEQYF
clone_size: NA; v_call: TRBV10-1; d_call: TRBD2; j_call: TRBJ2-3; cdr3_nt: TGCGCCAGCGTAGCGGGAGGGCGGACAGATACGCAGTATTTT; cdr3_aa: CASVAGGRTDTQYF
clone_size: NA; v_call: TRBV5-1; d_call: TRBD2; j_call: TRBJ2-3; cdr3_nt: TGCGCCAGCAGCCCGCTCGCTAGCGGGAGGGCCGGAACAGATACGCAGTATTTT; cdr3_aa: CASSPLASGRAGTDTQYF
clone_size: NA; v_call: TRBV15; d_call: NA; j_call: TRBJ2-6; cdr3_nt: TGTGCCACCAGCAGAGACGCTGCGGGGGCCAACGTCCTGACTTTC; cdr3_aa: CATSRDAAGANVLTF
clone_size: NA; v_call: TRBV28; d_call: TRBD1; j_call: TRBJ2-7; cdr3_nt: TGTGCCAGCAGTTTTTCCAGGGGGCGTTTCGAGCAGTACTTC; cdr3_aa: CASSFSRGRFEQYF
clone_size: few; v_call: TRBV29-1; d_call: NA; j_call: TRBJ2-5; cdr3_nt: TGCAGCGTCGGTCAAGAGACCCAGTACTTC; cdr3_aa: CSVGQETQYF
clone_size: NA; v_call: TRBV19; d_call: NA; j_call: TRBJ1-1; cdr3_nt: TGTGCCAGTAGTCTCGTCGGGGGGAACACTGAAGCTTTCTTT; cdr3_aa: CASSLVGGNTEAFF
clone_size: NA; v_call: TRBV6-4; d_call: TRBD1; j_call: TRBJ2-1; cdr3_nt: TGTGCCAGCCGTGCCGGGACAGACCACAATGAGCAGTTCTTC; cdr3_aa: CASRAGTDHNEQFF
clone_size: NA; v_call: TRBV7-2; d_call: NA; j_call: TRBJ2-1; cdr3_nt: TGTGCCAGCAGCTCGACAGGAACCAATGAGCAGTTCTTC; cdr3_aa: CASSSTGTNEQFF
clone_size: NA; v_call: TRBV27; d_call: TRBD1; j_call: TRBJ1-2; cdr3_nt: TGTGCCAGCAGGTTATTGGGACAGGACTATGGCTACACCTTC; cdr3_aa: CASRLLGQDYGYTF
clone_size: NA; v_call: TRBV7-2; d_call: NA; j_call: TRBJ2-6; cdr3_nt: TGTGCCAGCAGCCGGGGGGCCTCTGGGGCCAACGTCCTGACTTTC; cdr3_aa: CASSRGASGANVLTF
clone_size: NA; v_call: TRBV4-1; d_call: NA; j_call: TRBJ2-1; cdr3_nt: TGCGCCAGCAGCCAAGATAATTACAGGGGGGGGTACAATGAGCAGTTCTTC; cdr3_aa: CASSQDNYRGGYNEQFF
clone_size: NA; v_call: TRBV7-9; d_call: NA; j_call: TRBJ2-1; cdr3_nt: TGTGCCAGCAGCAAAAACAGGGTCGGTGGTGAGCAGTTCTTC; cdr3_aa: CASSKNRVGGEQFF
clone_size: once; v_call: TRBV5-1; d_call: TRBD2; j_call: TRBJ2-5; cdr3_nt: TGCGCCAGCAGCTTGACTAGCGGGATCGAGACCCAGTACTTC; cdr3_aa: CASSLTSGIETQYF
clone_size: NA; v_call: TRBV4-3; d_call: NA; j_call: TRBJ2-1; cdr3_nt: TGCGCCAGCAGCCAAGAATACAGCGCAAGCTCCTACAATGAGCAGTTCTTC; cdr3_aa: CASSQEYSASSYNEQFF
clone_size: NA; v_call: TRBV27; d_call: NA; j_call: TRBJ2-1; cdr3_nt: TGTGCCAGCAGTTTATACAGGGCAGACCAGACCCAGAAGTTGTTCTTC; cdr3_aa: CASSLYRADQTQKLFF
clone_size: few; v_call: TRBV2; d_call: NA; j_call: TRBJ2-7; cdr3_nt: TGTGCCAGCAGTGAGTTGGGAAACCCAACACTGCAGTACTTC; cdr3_aa: CASSELGNPTLQYF
clone_size: once; v_call: TRBV5-4; d_call: NA; j_call: TRBJ2-7; cdr3_nt: TGTGCCAGCAGCCCCGGACCTATTTCCTACGAGCAGTACTTC; cdr3_aa: CASSPGPISYEQYF
clone_size: NA; v_call: TRBV7-9; d_call: NA; j_call: TRBJ1-5; cdr3_nt: TGTGCCAGCAGCTTAGATGGAGAATATCAGCCCCAGCATTTT; cdr3_aa: CASSLDGEYQPQHF
clone_size: few; v_call: TRBV2; d_call: NA; j_call: TRBJ1-2; cdr3_nt: TGTGCCAGCAGTGAGGTCCGGTCAAGAGGCTACACCTTC; cdr3_aa: CASSEVRSRGYTF
clone_size: NA; v_call: TRBV11-2; d_call: TRBD2; j_call: TRBJ2-2; cdr3_nt: TGTGCCAGCAGCCTGACTAGCGGTTACACCGGGGAGCTGTTTTTT; cdr3_aa: CASSLTSGYTGELFF
clone_size: NA; v_call: TRBV5-1; d_call: NA; j_call: TRBJ2-3; cdr3_nt: TGCGCCAGCAGCTCCAAGGGAACAGATACGCAGTATTTT; cdr3_aa: CASSSKGTDTQYF
clone_size: once; v_call: TRBV19; d_call: NA; j_call: TRBJ1-1; cdr3_nt: TGTGCCAGTAGTACGAGGATAGGGATTGAAGCTTTCTTT; cdr3_aa: CASSTRIGIEAFF
clone_size: NA; v_call: TRBV30; d_call: NA; j_call: TRBJ2-1; cdr3_nt: TGTGCCTGGGGTATAGCCTACAATGAGCAGTTCTTC; cdr3_aa: CAWGIAYNEQFF
clone_size: NA; v_call: TRBV10-2; d_call: TRBD1; j_call: TRBJ2-1; cdr3_nt: TGCGCCAGCAGCCGACAGGGCTCCTACAATGAGCAGTTCTTC; cdr3_aa: CASSRQGSYNEQFF
clone_size: few; v_call: TRBV2; d_call: NA; j_call: TRBJ2-2; cdr3_nt: TGTGCCAGCAGTCCCCTTGGGACGGAAACCGGGGAGCTGTTTTTT; cdr3_aa: CASSPLGTETGELFF
clone_size: NA; v_call: TRBV2; d_call: TRBD1; j_call: TRBJ2-4; cdr3_nt: TGTGCCAGCAGCGGACAGGGTCGAAACATTCAGTACTTC; cdr3_aa: CASSGQGRNIQYF
clone_size: NA; v_call: TRBV7-2; d_call: TRBD2; j_call: TRBJ2-1; cdr3_nt: TGTGCCAGCAGCTTGGGCAAAAACGTGGCGGGAGCAAATGAGCAGTTCTTC; cdr3_aa: CASSLGKNVAGANEQFF
clone_size: NA; v_call: TRBV2; d_call: NA; j_call: TRBJ1-5; cdr3_nt: TGTGCCAGCAGTGAGGTGCAGGGTGGTCAGCCCCAGCATTTT; cdr3_aa: CASSEVQGGQPQHF
clone_size: once; v_call: TRBV6-1; d_call: NA; j_call: TRBJ2-5; cdr3_nt: TGTGCCAGCGAGCGGGACAGACGAGAGACCCAGTACTTC; cdr3_aa: CASERDRRETQYF
clone_size: once; v_call: TRBV25-1; d_call: TRBD1; j_call: TRBJ1-5; cdr3_nt: TGTGCCAGCAGCCAAAATATACCCCCTGACAGGGTGCATCAGCCCCAGCATTTT; cdr3_aa: CASSQNIPPDRVHQPQHF
clone_size: NA; v_call: TRBV6-6; d_call: NA; j_call: TRBJ2-1; cdr3_nt: TGTGCCAGCAGTCGTCTGACTAGCAATGAGCAGTTCTTC; cdr3_aa: CASSRLTSNEQFF
clone_size: NA; v_call: TRBV19; d_call: NA; j_call: TRBJ1-2; cdr3_nt: TGTGCCAGTAGTAGGTTGGAACAGGGTAACTATGGCTACACCTTC; cdr3_aa: CASSRLEQGNYGYTF
clone_size: NA; v_call: TRBV4-3; d_call: NA; j_call: TRBJ1-5; cdr3_nt: TGCGCCAGCAGCCAAGAACGACAGGTGCAATCGCCCCAGCATTTT; cdr3_aa: CASSQERQVQSPQHF
clone_size: NA; v_call: TRBV7-9; d_call: NA; j_call: TRBJ2-2; cdr3_nt: TGTGCCAGCAGCTTAGAGGTCTTCGGCACCGGGGAGCTGTTTTTT; cdr3_aa: CASSLEVFGTGELFF
clone_size: NA; v_call: TRBV19; d_call: NA; j_call: TRBJ2-1; cdr3_nt: TGTGCCAGTAGTAGGGGGCCGTGGGACGAGCAGTTCTTC; cdr3_aa: CASSRGPWDEQFF
clone_size: NA; v_call: TRBV7-9; d_call: TRBD2; j_call: TRBJ2-7; cdr3_nt: TGTGCCAGCAGCGTATCCGGGACTAGCGCCGAGCAGTACTTC; cdr3_aa: CASSVSGTSAEQYF
clone_size: NA; v_call: TRBV2; d_call: TRBD1; j_call: TRBJ2-1; cdr3_nt: TGTGCCAGCACGCCGGGACAGGGAGACTCCTACAATGAGCAGTTCTTC; cdr3_aa: CASTPGQGDSYNEQFF
clone_size: NA; v_call: TRBV29-1; d_call: NA; j_call: TRBJ1-3; cdr3_nt: TGCAGCGTTGGTGGGGGGGGAAACACCATATATTTT; cdr3_aa: CSVGGGGNTIYF
clone_size: once; v_call: TRBV11-2; d_call: TRBD1; j_call: TRBJ2-7; cdr3_nt: TGTGCCAGCAGCCCAAATACAGGGGACAACGAGCAGTACTTC; cdr3_aa: CASSPNTGDNEQYF
clone_size: NA; v_call: TRBV7-9; d_call: NA; j_call: TRBJ1-1; cdr3_nt: TGTGCCAGCAGGGTGGCAGGAGGTGGGAACACTGAAGCTTTCTTT; cdr3_aa: CASRVAGGGNTEAFF
clone_size: NA; v_call: TRBV4-1; d_call: NA; j_call: TRBJ2-6; cdr3_nt: TGCGCCAGCAGCAGCTTAACGAGCGGATCAAGTGTCCTGACTTTC; cdr3_aa: CASSSLTSGSSVLTF
clone_size: NA; v_call: TRBV9; d_call: NA; j_call: TRBJ2-3; cdr3_nt: TGTGCCAGCAGCGGGGGAAGGGGCAGGGAGATTGCAGATACGCAGTATTTT; cdr3_aa: CASSGGRGREIADTQYF
clone_size: NA; v_call: TRBV15; d_call: TRBD1; j_call: TRBJ1-3; cdr3_nt: TGTGCCACCAGCAGGACCCGACAGGGTTCCGGAAACACCATATATTTT; cdr3_aa: CATSRTRQGSGNTIYF
clone_size: NA; v_call: TRBV18; d_call: TRBD2; j_call: TRBJ2-7; cdr3_nt: TGTGCCAGCTCTATACAGCGGGAGGCCGACGAGCAGTACTTC; cdr3_aa: CASSIQREADEQYF
clone_size: NA; v_call: TRBV5-1; d_call: NA; j_call: TRBJ1-2; cdr3_nt: TGCGCCAGCAGCTTGGTGCCAAATTATGGCTACACCTTC; cdr3_aa: CASSLVPNYGYTF
clone_size: few; v_call: TRBV19; d_call: TRBD2; j_call: TRBJ2-2; cdr3_nt: TGTGCCAGTTATAGCGGGACGGTCACCGGGGAGCTGTTTTTT; cdr3_aa: CASYSGTVTGELFF
clone_size: NA; v_call: TRBV11-2; d_call: TRBD2; j_call: TRBJ2-7; cdr3_nt: TGTGCCAGCAGCTTCTCCCTAGCGGGAGGTTGGTCGTACGAGCAGTACTTC; cdr3_aa: CASSFSLAGGWSYEQYF
clone_size: NA; v_call: TRBV6-6; d_call: TRBD1; j_call: TRBJ2-1; cdr3_nt: TGTGCCAGCAGTTACTCCGACAGGGGGGCCTACAATGAGCAGTTCTTC; cdr3_aa: CASSYSDRGAYNEQFF
clone_size: few; v_call: TRBV10-3; d_call: NA; j_call: TRBJ1-5; cdr3_nt: TGTGCCATCAGTGAGTCGGAGACATCCAATCAGCCCCAGCATTTT; cdr3_aa: CAISESETSNQPQHF
clone_size: NA; v_call: TRBV6-4; d_call: NA; j_call: TRBJ2-7; cdr3_nt: TGTGCCACCCCGCCTAGCAGCTACGAGCAGTACTTC; cdr3_aa: CATPPSSYEQYF
clone_size: NA; v_call: TRBV6-5; d_call: TRBD1; j_call: TRBJ2-5; cdr3_nt: TGTGCCAGCAGTTACGGGACAGCCGAGGGCCAAGAGACCCAGTACTTC; cdr3_aa: CASSYGTAEGQETQYF
clone_size: NA; v_call: TRBV5-6; d_call: NA; j_call: TRBJ1-2; cdr3_nt: TGTGCCAGCAGCTTAGGGGTTGGCTACACCTTC; cdr3_aa: CASSLGVGYTF
clone_size: once; v_call: TRBV7-3; d_call: NA; j_call: TRBJ2-1; cdr3_nt: TGTGCCAGCAGCTTACAAGCGGCCTCCTACAATGAGCAGTTCTTC; cdr3_aa: CASSLQAASYNEQFF